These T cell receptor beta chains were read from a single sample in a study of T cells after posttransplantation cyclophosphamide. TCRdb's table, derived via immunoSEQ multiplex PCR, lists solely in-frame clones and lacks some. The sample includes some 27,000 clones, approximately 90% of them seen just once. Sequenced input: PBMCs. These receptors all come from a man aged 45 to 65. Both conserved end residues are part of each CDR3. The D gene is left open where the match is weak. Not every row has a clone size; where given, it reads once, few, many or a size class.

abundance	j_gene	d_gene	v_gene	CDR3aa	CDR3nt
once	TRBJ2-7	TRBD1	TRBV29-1	CSAATGAATYEQYF	TGCAGCGCCGCTACAGGGGCCGCCACCTACGAGCAGTACTTC
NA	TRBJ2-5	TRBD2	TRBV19	CASKEREGQETQYF	TGTGCCAGCAAAGAACGGGAGGGCCAAGAGACCCAGTACTTC
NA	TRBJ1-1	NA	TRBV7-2	CASSLGGGNTEAFF	TGTGCCAGCAGCTTAGGAGGGGGGAACACTGAAGCTTTCTTT
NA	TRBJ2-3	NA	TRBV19	CASTQRGNTDTQYF	TGTGCCAGTACCCAGAGGGGGAACACAGATACGCAGTATTTT
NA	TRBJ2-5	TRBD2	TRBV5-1	CASSLAGLAGGQETQYF	TGCGCCAGCAGCTTGGCCGGGTTAGCGGGAGGTCAAGAGACCCAGTACTTC
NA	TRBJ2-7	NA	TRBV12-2	CASRPPGPYEQYF	TGTGCAAGTCGCCCTCCAGGGCCATACGAGCAGTACTTC
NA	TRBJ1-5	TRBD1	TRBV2	CASSLRQGTPQHF	TGTGCCAGCAGTTTGCGACAGGGCACCCCCCAGCATTTT
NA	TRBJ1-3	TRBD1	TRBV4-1	CASSQGDRAGNTIYF	TGCGCCAGCAGCCAAGGAGACAGGGCAGGAAACACCATATATTTT
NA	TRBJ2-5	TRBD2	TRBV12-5	CASGPTSGGNTQYF	TGTGCTAGTGGACCGACTAGCGGCGGGAACACCCAGTACTTC
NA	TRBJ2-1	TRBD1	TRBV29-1	CSVQTDRGYNEQFF	TGCAGCGTTCAGACGGACAGGGGCTACAATGAGCAGTTCTTC
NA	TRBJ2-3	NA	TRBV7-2	CASSLALSAGTQYF	TGTGCCAGCAGCTTAGCGCTCTCGGCAGGTACGCAGTATTTT
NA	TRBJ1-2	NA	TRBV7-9	CASRGTSEGYTF	TGTGCCAGCAGAGGGACTTCGGAAGGCTACACCTTC
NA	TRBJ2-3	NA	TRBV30	CAWSASGADTQYF	TGTGCCTGGAGTGCCAGCGGTGCTGATACGCAGTATTTT
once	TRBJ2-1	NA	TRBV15	CATSRDPGRDNEQFF	TGTGCCACCAGCAGAGACCCGGGCAGGGACAATGAGCAGTTCTTC
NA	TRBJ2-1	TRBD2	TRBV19	CASSIRGLAGNNEQFF	TGTGCCAGTAGTATAAGGGGACTAGCGGGAAACAATGAGCAGTTCTTC